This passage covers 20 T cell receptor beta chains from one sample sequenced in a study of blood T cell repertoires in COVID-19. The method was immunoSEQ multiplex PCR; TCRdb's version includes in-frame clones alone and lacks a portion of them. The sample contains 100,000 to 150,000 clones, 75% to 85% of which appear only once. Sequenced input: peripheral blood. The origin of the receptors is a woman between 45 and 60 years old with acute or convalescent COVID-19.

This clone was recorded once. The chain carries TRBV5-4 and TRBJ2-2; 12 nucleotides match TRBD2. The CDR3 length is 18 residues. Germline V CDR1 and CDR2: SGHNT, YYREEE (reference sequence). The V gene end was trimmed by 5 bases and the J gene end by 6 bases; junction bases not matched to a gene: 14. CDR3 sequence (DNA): TGTGCCAGCAGTGTGAGGGGGGGAGGACTAGCGGGATCCGGGGAGCTGTTTTTT. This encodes CASSVRGGGLAGSGELFF.

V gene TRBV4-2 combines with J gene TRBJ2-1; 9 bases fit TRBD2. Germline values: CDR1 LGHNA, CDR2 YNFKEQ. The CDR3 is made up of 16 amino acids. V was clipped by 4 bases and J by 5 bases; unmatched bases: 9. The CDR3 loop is CASSLLERGAHNEQFF. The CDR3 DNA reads TGTGCCAGCAGCCTACTGGAGCGGGGGGCCCACAATGAGCAGTTCTTC.

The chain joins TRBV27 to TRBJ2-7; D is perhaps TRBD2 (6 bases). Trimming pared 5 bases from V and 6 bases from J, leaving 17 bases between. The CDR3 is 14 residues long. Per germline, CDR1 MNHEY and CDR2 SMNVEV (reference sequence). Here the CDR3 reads CASSRRLEQGEQYF. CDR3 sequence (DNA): TGTGCCAGCAGTCGCCGACTAGAACAAGGCGAGCAGTACTTC.

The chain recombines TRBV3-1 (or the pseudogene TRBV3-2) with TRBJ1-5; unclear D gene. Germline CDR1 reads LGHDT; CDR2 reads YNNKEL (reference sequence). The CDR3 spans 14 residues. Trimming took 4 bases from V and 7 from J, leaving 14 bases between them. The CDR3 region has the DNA TGTGCCAGCAGCCCCACATCAGGTAAACAGCCCCAGCATTTT. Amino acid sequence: CASSPTSGKQPQHF.

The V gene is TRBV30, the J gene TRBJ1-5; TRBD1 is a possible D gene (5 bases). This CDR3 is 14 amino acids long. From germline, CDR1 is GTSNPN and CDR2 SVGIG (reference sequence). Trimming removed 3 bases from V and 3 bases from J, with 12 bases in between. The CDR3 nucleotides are TGTGCCTGGAGCAAAGGGGTTTTCAATCAGCCCCAGCATTTT. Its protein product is CAWSKGVFNQPQHF. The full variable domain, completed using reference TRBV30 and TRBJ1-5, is SQTIHQWPATLVQPVGSPLSLECTVEGTSNPNLYWYRQAAGRGLQLLFYSVGIGQISSEVPQNLSASRPQDRQFILSSKKLLLSDSGFYLCAWSKGVFNQPQHFGDGTRLSIL.

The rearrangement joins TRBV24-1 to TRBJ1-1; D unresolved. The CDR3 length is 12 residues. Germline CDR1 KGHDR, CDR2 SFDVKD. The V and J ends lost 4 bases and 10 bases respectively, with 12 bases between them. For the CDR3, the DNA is TGTGCCACCAGTGACCCAGGAGGAAGAGCTTTCTTT. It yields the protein CATSDPGGRAFF.

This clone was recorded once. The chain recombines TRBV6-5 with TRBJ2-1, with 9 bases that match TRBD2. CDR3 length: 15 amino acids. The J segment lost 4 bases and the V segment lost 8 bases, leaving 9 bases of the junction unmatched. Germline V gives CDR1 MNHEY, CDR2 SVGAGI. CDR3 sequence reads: CASLTLAGSYNEQFF. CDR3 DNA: TGTGCCAGCCTTACCCTAGCGGGGTCATACAATGAGCAGTTCTTC.

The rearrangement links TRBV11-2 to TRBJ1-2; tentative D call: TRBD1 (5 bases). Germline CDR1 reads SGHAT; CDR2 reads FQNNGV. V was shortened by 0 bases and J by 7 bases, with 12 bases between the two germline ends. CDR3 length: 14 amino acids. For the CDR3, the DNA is TGTGCCAGCAGCTTAGACGGGGGTTGGGCTGGCTACACCTTC. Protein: CASSLDGGWAGYTF.

This CDR3 reads CATSRAQTSGGLEQYF. The CDR3 DNA reads TGTGCCACCAGCAGAGCCCAGACTAGCGGGGGCCTCGAGCAGTACTTC. This chain links TRBV15 with TRBJ2-7; 12 nucleotides line up with TRBD2. Trimming removed 1 base from V and 6 bases from J; junction bases left unmatched: 7. This CDR3 region has 16 residues. Germline loops: CDR1 LNHNV, CDR2 YYDKDF (reference sequence).

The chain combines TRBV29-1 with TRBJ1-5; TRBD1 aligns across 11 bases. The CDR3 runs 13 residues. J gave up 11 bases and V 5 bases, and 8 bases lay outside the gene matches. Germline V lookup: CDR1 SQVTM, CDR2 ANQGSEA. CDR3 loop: CSVSWTGGRTQHF. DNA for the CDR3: TGCAGCGTTTCATGGACAGGGGGCCGGACCCAGCATTTT.

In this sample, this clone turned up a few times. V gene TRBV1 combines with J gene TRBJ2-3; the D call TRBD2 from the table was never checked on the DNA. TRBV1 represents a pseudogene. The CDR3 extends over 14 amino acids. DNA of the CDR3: TGCACCAACCCCGGGACTAGAGGGAGAGATACGCAGTATTTT. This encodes CTNPGTRGRDTQYF.

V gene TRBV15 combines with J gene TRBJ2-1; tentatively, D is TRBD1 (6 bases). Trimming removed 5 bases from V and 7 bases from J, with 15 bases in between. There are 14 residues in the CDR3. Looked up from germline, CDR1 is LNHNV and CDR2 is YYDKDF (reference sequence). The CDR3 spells CATSGRGSGNEQFF. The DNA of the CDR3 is TGTGCCACCAGCGGCAGGGGTTCTGGTAATGAGCAGTTCTTC.

In nucleotides, the CDR3 is TGTGCCATCGGGACAGATACTAACTATGGCTACACCTTC. This encodes CAIGTDTNYGYTF. This chain joins TRBV10-3 and TRBJ1-2, with TRBD1 matching over 7 bases. Germline assignment: CDR1 ENHRY and CDR2 SYGVKD. The CDR3 covers 13 residues. V shed 8 bases, J shed 0 bases, and the junction held 3 bases outside the gene matches.

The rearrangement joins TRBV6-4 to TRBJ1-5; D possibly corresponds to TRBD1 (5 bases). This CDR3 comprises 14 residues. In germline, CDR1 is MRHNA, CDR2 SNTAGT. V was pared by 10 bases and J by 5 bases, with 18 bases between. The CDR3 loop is CANSDMAPYQPQHF. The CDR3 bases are TGTGCCAACTCGGACATGGCTCCTTATCAGCCCCAGCATTTT.

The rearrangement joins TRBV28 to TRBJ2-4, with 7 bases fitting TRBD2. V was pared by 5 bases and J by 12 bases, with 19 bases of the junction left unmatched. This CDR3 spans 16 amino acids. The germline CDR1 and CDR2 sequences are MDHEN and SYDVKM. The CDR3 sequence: CASSTSSGLSVPHQYF. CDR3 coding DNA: TGTGCCAGCAGTACTTCTTCGGGACTATCGGTACCTCATCAGTACTTC.

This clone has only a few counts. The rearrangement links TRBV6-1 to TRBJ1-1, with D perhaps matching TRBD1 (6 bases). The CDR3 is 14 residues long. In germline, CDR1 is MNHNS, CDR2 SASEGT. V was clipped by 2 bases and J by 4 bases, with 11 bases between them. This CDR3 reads CASSEFLGGTEAFF. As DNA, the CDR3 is TGTGCCAGCAGTGAATTCCTAGGGGGCACTGAAGCTTTCTTT.

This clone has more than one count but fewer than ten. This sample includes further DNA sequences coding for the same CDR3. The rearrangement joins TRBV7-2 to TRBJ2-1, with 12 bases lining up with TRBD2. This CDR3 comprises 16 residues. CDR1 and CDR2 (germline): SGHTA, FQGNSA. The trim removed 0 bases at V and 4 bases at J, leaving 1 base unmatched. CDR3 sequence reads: CASSLAGLAGYNEQFF. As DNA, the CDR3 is TGTGCCAGCAGCTTAGCCGGACTAGCGGGGTACAATGAGCAGTTCTTC.

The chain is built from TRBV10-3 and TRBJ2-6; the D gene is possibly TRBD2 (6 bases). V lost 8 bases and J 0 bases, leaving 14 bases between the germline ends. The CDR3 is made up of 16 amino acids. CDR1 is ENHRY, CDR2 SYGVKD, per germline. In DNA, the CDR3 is TGTGCCATCGCGGGAAAGGGGAACTCTGGGGCCAACGTCCTGACTTTC. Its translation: CAIAGKGNSGANVLTF.

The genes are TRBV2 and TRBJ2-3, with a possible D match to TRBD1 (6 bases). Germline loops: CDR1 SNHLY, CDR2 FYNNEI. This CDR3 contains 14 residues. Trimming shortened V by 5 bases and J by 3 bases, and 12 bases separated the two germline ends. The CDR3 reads CASSPGDRTDTQYF. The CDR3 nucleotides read TGTGCCAGCAGTCCAGGGGATCGGACAGATACGCAGTATTTT.

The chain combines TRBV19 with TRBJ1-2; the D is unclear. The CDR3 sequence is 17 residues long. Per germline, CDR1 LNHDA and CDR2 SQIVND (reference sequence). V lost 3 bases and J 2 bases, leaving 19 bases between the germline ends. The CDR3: CASSIWPPQEVNYGYTF. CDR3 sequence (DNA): TGTGCCAGTAGTATTTGGCCACCCCAAGAGGTCAACTATGGCTACACCTTC.